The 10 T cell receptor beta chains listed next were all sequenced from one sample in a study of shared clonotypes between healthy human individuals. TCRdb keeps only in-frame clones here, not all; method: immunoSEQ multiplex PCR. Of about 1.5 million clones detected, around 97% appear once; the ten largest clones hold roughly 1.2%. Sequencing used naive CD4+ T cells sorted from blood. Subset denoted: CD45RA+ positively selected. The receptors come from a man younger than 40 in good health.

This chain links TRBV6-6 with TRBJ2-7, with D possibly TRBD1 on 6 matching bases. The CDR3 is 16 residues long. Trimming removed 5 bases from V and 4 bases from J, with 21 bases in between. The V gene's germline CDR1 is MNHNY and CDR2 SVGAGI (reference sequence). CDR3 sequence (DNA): TGTGCCAGCAGTAGGGGAAGGGGACAACCACATTACGAGCAGTACTTC. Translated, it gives CASSRGRGQPHYEQYF.

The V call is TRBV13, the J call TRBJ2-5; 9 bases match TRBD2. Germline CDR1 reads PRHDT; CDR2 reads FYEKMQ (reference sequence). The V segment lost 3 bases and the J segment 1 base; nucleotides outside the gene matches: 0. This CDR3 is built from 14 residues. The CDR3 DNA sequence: TGTGCCAGCAGCTTTAGCGGGGGCCAAGAGACCCAGTACTTC. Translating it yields CASSFSGGQETQYF. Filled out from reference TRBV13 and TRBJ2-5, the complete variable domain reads AAGVIQSPRHLIKEKRETATLKCYPIPRHDTVYWYQQGPGQDPQFLISFYEKMQSDKGSIPDRFSAQQFSDYHSELNMSSLELGDSALYFCASSFSGGQETQYFGPGTRLLVL.

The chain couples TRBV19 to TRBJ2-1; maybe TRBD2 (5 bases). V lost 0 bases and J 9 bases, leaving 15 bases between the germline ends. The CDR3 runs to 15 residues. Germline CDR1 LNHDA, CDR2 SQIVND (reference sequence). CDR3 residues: CASSIDRWGAGEQFF. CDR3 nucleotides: TGTGCCAGTAGTATAGACAGGTGGGGTGCGGGTGAGCAGTTCTTC.

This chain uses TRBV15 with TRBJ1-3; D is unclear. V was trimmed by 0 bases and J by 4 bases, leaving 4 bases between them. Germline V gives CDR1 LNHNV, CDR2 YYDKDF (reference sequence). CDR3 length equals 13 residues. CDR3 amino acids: CATSRDWGNTIYF. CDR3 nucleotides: TGTGCCACCAGCAGAGATTGGGGAAACACCATATATTTT.

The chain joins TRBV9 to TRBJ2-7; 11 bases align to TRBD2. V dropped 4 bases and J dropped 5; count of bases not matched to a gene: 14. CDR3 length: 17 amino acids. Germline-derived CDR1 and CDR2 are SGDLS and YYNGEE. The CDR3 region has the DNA TGTGCCAGCAGCCCCCGACTAGCGGGATCCAGGGCAAACGAGCAGTACTTC. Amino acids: CASSPRLAGSRANEQYF.

The CDR3 sequence: CASSPPGGFWGYGYTF. CDR3 nucleotides: TGTGCCAGCAGTCCCCCAGGGGGCTTCTGGGGCTATGGCTACACCTTC. The chain has TRBV28 and TRBJ1-2, with 8 bases that match TRBD1. This CDR3 has 16 residues. The V segment lost 5 bases and the J segment 4 bases; nucleotides outside the gene matches: 12. Germline assignment: CDR1 MDHEN and CDR2 SYDVKM.

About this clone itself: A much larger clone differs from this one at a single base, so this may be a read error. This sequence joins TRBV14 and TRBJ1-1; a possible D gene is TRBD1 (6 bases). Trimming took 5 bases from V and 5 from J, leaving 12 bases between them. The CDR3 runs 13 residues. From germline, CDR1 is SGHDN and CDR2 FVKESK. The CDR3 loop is CASSLQGRTEAFF. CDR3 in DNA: TGTGCCAGCAGCTTACAGGGTCGGACTGAAGCTTTCTTT.

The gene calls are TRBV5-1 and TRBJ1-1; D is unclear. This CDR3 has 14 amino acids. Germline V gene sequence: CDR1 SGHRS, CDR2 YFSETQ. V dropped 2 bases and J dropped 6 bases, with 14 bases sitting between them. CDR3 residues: CASSFTHGLSEAFF. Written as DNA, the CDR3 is TGCGCCAGCAGCTTTACTCATGGTTTATCTGAAGCTTTCTTT. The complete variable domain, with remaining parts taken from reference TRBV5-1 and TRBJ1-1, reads KAGVTQTPRYLIKTRGQQVTLSCSPISGHRSVSWYQQTPGQGLQFLFEYFSETQRNKGNFPGRFSGRQFSNSRSEMNVSTLELGDSALYLCASSFTHGLSEAFFGQGTRLTVV.

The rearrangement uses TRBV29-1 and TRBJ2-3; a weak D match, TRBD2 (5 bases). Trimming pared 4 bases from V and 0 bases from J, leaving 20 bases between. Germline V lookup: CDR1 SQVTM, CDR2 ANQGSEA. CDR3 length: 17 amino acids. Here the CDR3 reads CSVAPWQVERSTDTQYF. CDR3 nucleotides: TGCAGCGTTGCCCCCTGGCAGGTAGAGCGGAGCACAGATACGCAGTATTTT.

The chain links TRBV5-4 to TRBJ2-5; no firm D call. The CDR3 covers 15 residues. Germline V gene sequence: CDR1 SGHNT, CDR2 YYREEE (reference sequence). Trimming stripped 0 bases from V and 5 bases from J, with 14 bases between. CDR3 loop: CASSLGSFLAETQYF. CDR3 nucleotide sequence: TGTGCCAGCAGCTTGGGGTCCTTCCTGGCGGAGACCCAGTACTTC.